A selection of T cell receptor beta chains follows, all from one sample in a study of cytomegalovirus exposure and HLA in healthy donors. The table came from immunoSEQ multiplex PCR; TCRdb's copy has only in-frame clones and leaves some out. The sample has 200,000 to 250,000 clones, nearly 80% seen once; the top ten hold 1.5% to 2%. The sequencing input was PBMCs. These receptors all come from a man aged 18 to 30 in good health and CMV-seronegative. Each CDR3 is given with its conserved first and last residue. D genes are given only for firm matches. Only some rows state a clone size, as once, few, many or a class for expanded clones.

J gene | D gene | V gene | clone size | CDR3 DNA | CDR3 protein
TRBJ1-1 | - | TRBV19 | - | TGTGCCAGTAGTATCCTTTCGACAGACCCCGTAGAAGCTTTCTTT | CASSILSTDPVEAFF
TRBJ2-3 | - | TRBV18 | - | TGTGCCAGCTCACCAAATCGACAGAACACAGATACGCAGTATTTT | CASSPNRQNTDTQYF
TRBJ1-1 | - | TRBV27 | - | TGTGCCAGCAGTCTAAGACAGAAGGGGAACACTGAAGCTTTCTTT | CASSLRQKGNTEAFF
TRBJ1-1 | - | TRBV6-1 | - | TGTGCCAGCAGCCGACAGTTGGACACTGAAGCTTTCTTT | CASSRQLDTEAFF
TRBJ2-7 | - | TRBV6-6 | - | TGTGCCAGCAGAGCGGGACAGGACTCCTACGAGCAGTACTTC | CASRAGQDSYEQYF
TRBJ2-1 | - | TRBV7-9 | - | TGTGCCAGCAGGGCAGGACAACCGGGCGATGAGCAGTTCTTC | CASRAGQPGDEQFF
TRBJ2-2 | - | TRBV7-9 | - | TGTGCCAGCAGCGGCAGGGTTTTTCGGGAGCTGTTTTTT | CASSGRVFRELFF
TRBJ2-5 | TRBD1 | TRBV29-1 | - | TGCAGCGGGGGACAGGGGACGAGAGAGACCCAGTACTTC | CSGGQGTRETQYF
TRBJ2-1 | - | TRBV9 | - | TGTGCCAGCGGCCCAGGGATCCTGGCCTACAATGAGCAGTTCTTC | CASGPGILAYNEQFF
TRBJ2-1 | - | TRBV18 | once | TGTGCCAGCTCACCACTCGCTTCACAGATAAACTACAATGAGCAGTTCTTC | CASSPLASQINYNEQFF
TRBJ2-5 | - | TRBV5-1 | - | TGCGCCAGCAGCTTGGTTCGCCAAGAGACCCAGTACTTC | CASSLVRQETQYF
TRBJ1-4 | - | TRBV4-3 | - | TGCGCCAGCAGCCAAGATAGGGCAGGGGACGGCGAAAAACTGTTTTTT | CASSQDRAGDGEKLFF
TRBJ2-3 | - | TRBV23-1 | - | TGCGCCAGCAGCCCCAAGACAGGAAACACAGATACGCAGTATTTT | CASSPKTGNTDTQYF
TRBJ1-1 | - | TRBV27 | - | TGTGCCAGCAGTTTGGAGTATCGGATGAACACTGAAGCTTTCTTT | CASSLEYRMNTEAFF
TRBJ2-3 | TRBD2 | TRBV5-8 | - | TGTGCCAGCAGCGCGGGACTAGGGACAGATACGCAGTATTTT | CASSAGLGTDTQYF
TRBJ1-3 | - | TRBV6-5 | - | TGTGCCAGCAGTCCCGACAGCTTCTCTGGAAACACCATATATTTT | CASSPDSFSGNTIYF
TRBJ2-3 | - | TRBV27 | - | TGTGCCAGCAGTTTACCGTCGGGAGGCACAGATACGCAGTATTTT | CASSLPSGGTDTQYF
TRBJ1-2 | - | TRBV6-1 | - | TGTGCCAGCAGCAACGGGGATAACTATGGCTACACCTTC | CASSNGDNYGYTF
TRBJ1-1 | - | TRBV5-1 | - | TGCGCCAGCAGCGCGGACACCGCTGAAGCTTTCTTT | CASSADTAEAFF
TRBJ1-5 | - | TRBV7-2 | - | TGTGCCAGCAGCTCTAGCGCCGGGCCACGGGGGCCCCAGCATTTT | CASSSSAGPRGPQHF
TRBJ2-5 | - | TRBV7-2 | - | TGTGCCAGCGCCAGGTACCAAGAGACCCAGTACTTC | CASARYQETQYF
TRBJ2-7 | TRBD1 | TRBV19 | - | TGTGCCACCCAGGGGGCCTCCTACGAGCAGTACTTC | CATQGASYEQYF
TRBJ2-5 | - | TRBV30 | - | TGTGCCTGGAGTGTAGGGCAGGGGGGCCAAGAGACCCAGTACTTC | CAWSVGQGGQETQYF
TRBJ2-7 | - | TRBV5-1 | - | TGCGCCAGCGCCCAGGGGAGTTCTTCCTATGAGCAGTACTTC | CASAQGSSSYEQYF
TRBJ2-7 | TRBD1 | TRBV6-6 | - | TGTGCCAGCAGACTCGGACAGGGCGACGAGCAGTACTTC | CASRLGQGDEQYF
TRBJ2-7 | TRBD2 | TRBV9 | - | TGTGCCAGCAGCTCGGGGGGGTCGGGTTACGAGCAGTACTTC | CASSSGGSGYEQYF
TRBJ1-4 | - | TRBV28 | - | TGTGCCAGCCTGTCGTCTGAAAAACTGTTTTTT | CASLSSEKLFF
TRBJ2-3 | TRBD2 | TRBV18 | - | TGTGCCAGCTCACGGGGACTAGCCAAAGGAATTAGCACAGATACGCAGTATTTT | CASSRGLAKGISTDTQYF